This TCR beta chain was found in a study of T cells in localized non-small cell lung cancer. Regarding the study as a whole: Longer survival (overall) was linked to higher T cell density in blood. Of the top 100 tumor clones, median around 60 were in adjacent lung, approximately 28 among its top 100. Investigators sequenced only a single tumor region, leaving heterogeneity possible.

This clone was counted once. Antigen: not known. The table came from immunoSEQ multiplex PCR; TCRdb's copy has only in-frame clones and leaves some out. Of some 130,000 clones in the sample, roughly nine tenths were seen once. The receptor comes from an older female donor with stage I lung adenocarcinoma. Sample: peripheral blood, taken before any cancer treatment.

The CDR3 protein is CASRHRGRVETQYF. As DNA, the CDR3 is TGTGCCAGCAGACACAGGGGGCGCGTGGAGACCCAGTACTTC. V usage is TRBV28 and J usage is TRBJ2-5, with 9 bases fitting TRBD1. The CDR3 has 14 residues. V lost 6 bases to trimming and J lost 5 bases; unmatched junction nucleotides: 7. The germline V gene encodes CDR1 MDHEN and CDR2 SYDVKM.